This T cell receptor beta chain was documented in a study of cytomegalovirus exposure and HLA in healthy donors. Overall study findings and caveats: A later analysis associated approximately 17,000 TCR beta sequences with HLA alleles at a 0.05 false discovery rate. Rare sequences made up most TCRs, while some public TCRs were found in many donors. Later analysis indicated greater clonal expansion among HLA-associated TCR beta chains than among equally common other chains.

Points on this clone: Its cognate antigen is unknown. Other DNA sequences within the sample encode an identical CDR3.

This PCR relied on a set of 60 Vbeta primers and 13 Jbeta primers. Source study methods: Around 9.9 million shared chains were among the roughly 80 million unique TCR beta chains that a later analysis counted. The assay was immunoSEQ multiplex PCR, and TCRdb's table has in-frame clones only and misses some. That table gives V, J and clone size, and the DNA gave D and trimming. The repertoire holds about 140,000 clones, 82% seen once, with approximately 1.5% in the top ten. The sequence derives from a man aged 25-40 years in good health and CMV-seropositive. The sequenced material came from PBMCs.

The CDR3 DNA is TGTGCCAGCAGCACTCTAGCGGGATTTAGCGAGCAGTACTTC. As protein: CASSTLAGFSEQYF. The chain employs TRBV9 and TRBJ2-7, with 9 bases fitting TRBD2. Per the germline V gene, CDR1 is SGDLS and CDR2 is YYNGEE. V lost 4 bases and J lost 6; bases outside the gene matches: 8. This CDR3 is built from 14 residues. The full variable domain, with the rest looked up from reference TRBV9 and TRBJ2-7, is DSGVTQTPKHLITATGQRVTLRCSPRSGDLSVYWYQQSLDQGLQFLIQYYNGEERAKGNILERFSAQQFPDLHSELNLSSLELGDSALYFCASSTLAGFSEQYFGPGTRLTVT.